This entry is about one TCR beta chain. This sample was included in a study of T-cell memory formation after mild COVID-19. Study information: In these data, TCR clusters were largely donor specific.

Trimming removed 7 bases from V and 6 bases from J; junction bases left unmatched: 9. CDR3 size: 14 residues. Looked up from germline, CDR1 is MNHEY and CDR2 is SVGAGI. Each CDR3 protein is one row after TCRdb ran MiXCR on the 5' RACE reads. The data show under 350,000 distinct CDR3 sequences, with 15% to 20% seen just once and about a fifth held by the top ten. V is TRBV6-5 and J is TRBJ2-1; TRBD1 agrees at 7 bases. The receptor's source is a man aged 18 to 29 who had mild COVID-19 (a few samples of this study predate the infection). Cell type and time point are not known. The material sequenced was PBMCs or a T cell subset sorted from them (not recorded which). The CDR3 loop is CASTRQGSVNEQFF. The CDR3 bases are TGTGCCAGCACCCGACAGGGATCCGTCAATGAGCAGTTCTTC.